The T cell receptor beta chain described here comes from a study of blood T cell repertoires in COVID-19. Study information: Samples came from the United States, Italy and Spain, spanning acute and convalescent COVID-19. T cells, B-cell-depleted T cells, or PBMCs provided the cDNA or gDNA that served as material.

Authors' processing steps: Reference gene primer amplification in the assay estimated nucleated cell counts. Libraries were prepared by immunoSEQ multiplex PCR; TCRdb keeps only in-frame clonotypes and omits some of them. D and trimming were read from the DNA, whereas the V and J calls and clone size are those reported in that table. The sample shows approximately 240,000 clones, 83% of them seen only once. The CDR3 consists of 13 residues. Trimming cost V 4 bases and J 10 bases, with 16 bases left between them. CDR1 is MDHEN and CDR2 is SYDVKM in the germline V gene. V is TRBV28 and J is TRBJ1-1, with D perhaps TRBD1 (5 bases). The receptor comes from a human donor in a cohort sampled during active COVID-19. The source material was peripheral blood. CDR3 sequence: CASSSLPAGGAFF. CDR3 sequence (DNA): TGTGCCAGCAGTTCTCTTCCGGCGGGGGGAGCTTTCTTT.